The sequence of this T cell receptor beta chain was determined in a study of shared clonotypes between healthy human individuals. A note on this clone: No antigen is known for it.

CDR1 is WNHNN and CDR2 is SYGVQD in the germline V gene (reference sequence). The CDR3 is made up of 15 amino acids. V was pared by 2 bases and J by 4 bases, with 6 bases of the junction left unmatched. Assay execution proceeded at the deep level. Generated by immunoSEQ multiplex PCR, the TCRdb table keeps only in-frame clones and is missing some. The sample has about a million clones; more than 75% are singletons. Splitting the CD4+ cells yielded a CD45RA+ naive subset and a CD45RA-negative memory subset. Study-wide results and limits: Compared with clonotypes that all four donors shared, non-shared clonotypes had lower generation probabilities.

Sequences were obtained from memory CD4+ T cells sorted from blood. Subset noted: CD45RA-negative fraction. This sequence was found in a man between 18 and 29 years old in good health. The chain carries TRBV10-1 and TRBJ2-5, with TRBD2 matching over 8 bases. In DNA form, the CDR3 reads TGCGCCAGCAGTGAGAGGTTAGCGGGAACAGAGACCCAGTACTTC. This encodes CASSERLAGTETQYF.